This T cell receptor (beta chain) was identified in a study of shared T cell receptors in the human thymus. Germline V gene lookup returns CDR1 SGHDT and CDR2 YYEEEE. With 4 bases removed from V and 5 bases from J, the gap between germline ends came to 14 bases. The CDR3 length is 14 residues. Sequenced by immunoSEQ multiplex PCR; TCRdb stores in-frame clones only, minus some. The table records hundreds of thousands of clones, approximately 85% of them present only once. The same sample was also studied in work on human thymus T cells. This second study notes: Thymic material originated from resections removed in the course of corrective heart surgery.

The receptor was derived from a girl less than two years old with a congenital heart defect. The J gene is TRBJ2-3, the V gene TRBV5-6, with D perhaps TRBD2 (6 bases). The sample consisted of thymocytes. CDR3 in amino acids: CASSPRSGEDTQYF. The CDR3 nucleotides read TGTGCCAGCAGCCCACGTTCGGGGGAAGATACGCAGTATTTT. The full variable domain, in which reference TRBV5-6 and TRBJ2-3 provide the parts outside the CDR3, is DAGVTQSPTHLIKTRGQQVTLRCSPKSGHDTVSWYQQALGQGPQFIFQYYEEEERQRGNFPDRFSGHQFPNYSSELNVNALLLGDSALYLCASSPRSGEDTQYFGPGTRLTVL.